A selection of T cell receptor beta chains follows, all from one sample in a study of blood T cell repertoires in COVID-19. The method was immunoSEQ multiplex PCR; TCRdb's version includes in-frame clones alone and lacks a portion of them. The table shows some 200,000 clones, with around 87% occurring only once. Sequencing was carried out using peripheral blood. The receptors come from a woman between 18 and 29 years old who had recovered from COVID-19. The CDR3 runs from the conserved cysteine through the conserved F or W. Each record gives: D gene, J gene, clone size, V gene, CDR3 DNA, CDR3 protein. The D gene is left open where the match is weak. Clone size, where shown, is once, few, many, or a class for clones that have expanded.

D: -; J: TRBJ2-7; size: -; V: TRBV7-9; DNA: TGTGCCAGCGGGGGGGCGAGGGACGAGCAGTACTTC; CDR3: CASGGARDEQYF
D: TRBD1; J: TRBJ2-7; size: -; V: TRBV5-1; DNA: TGCGCCAGCAGCTTCGGGACAGGGAACTACGAGCAGTACTTC; CDR3: CASSFGTGNYEQYF
D: -; J: TRBJ1-1; size: -; V: TRBV12-3/TRBV12-4; DNA: TGTGCCAGCAGCTATAGCGGCTATGAAGCTTTCTTT; CDR3: CASSYSGYEAFF
D: TRBD1; J: TRBJ2-1; size: -; V: TRBV9; DNA: TGTGCCAGCAGCGGACCGGACCACAGGGGGCCCTCCTACAATGAGCAGTTCTTC; CDR3: CASSGPDHRGPSYNEQFF
D: -; J: TRBJ1-6; size: -; V: TRBV6-1; DNA: TGTGCCAGCAGTGAAGCTCGGGCAGGCGGGGTCTCACCCCTCCACTTT; CDR3: CASSEARAGGVSPLHF
D: -; J: TRBJ2-5; size: -; V: TRBV3-1/TRBV3-2; DNA: TGTGCCACCCGACAGGCGCTACACCAAGAGACCCAGTACTTC; CDR3: CATRQALHQETQYF
D: TRBD2; J: TRBJ2-3; size: once; V: TRBV4-1; DNA: TGCGCCAGCAGCGTACTAGCGGGGCGGACAGATACGCAGTATTTT; CDR3: CASSVLAGRTDTQYF
D: -; J: TRBJ2-1; size: -; V: TRBV14; DNA: TGTGCCAGCAGCCGCGGGACCCCTCAATACAATGAGCAGTTCTTC; CDR3: CASSRGTPQYNEQFF
D: TRBD1; J: TRBJ2-5; size: -; V: TRBV5-6; DNA: TGTGCCAGCAGATTTAAAGGACAGGGCTTGAAAGAGACCCAGTACTTC; CDR3: CASRFKGQGLKETQYF
D: -; J: TRBJ2-5; size: -; V: TRBV4-2; DNA: TGTGCCAGCAGCCAGACTAGAGGGGAGACCCAGTACTTC; CDR3: CASSQTRGETQYF
D: TRBD1; J: TRBJ1-1; size: -; V: TRBV30; DNA: TGTGCCTGGAAGCCGGGACAGGTGAACACTGAAGCTTTCTTT; CDR3: CAWKPGQVNTEAFF
D: -; J: TRBJ1-1; size: -; V: TRBV6-5; DNA: TGTGCCAGCAGCTCGTGGAGGGGGAACACTGAAGCTTTCTTT; CDR3: CASSSWRGNTEAFF
D: TRBD1; J: TRBJ1-3; size: -; V: TRBV25-1; DNA: TGTGCCACCACCGAGGGGGCCCTCTCTGGAAACACCATATATTTT; CDR3: CATTEGALSGNTIYF
D: TRBD2; J: TRBJ2-3; size: -; V: TRBV19; DNA: TGTGCCAGTCTTGGAGCGGGGGTTACAGATACGCAGTATTTT; CDR3: CASLGAGVTDTQYF
D: -; J: TRBJ1-1; size: -; V: TRBV6-4; DNA: TGTGCCAGCAGTGACTCGGCCAGGGCGACTGAAGCTTTCTTT; CDR3: CASSDSARATEAFF
D: TRBD2; J: TRBJ2-3; size: -; V: TRBV5-4; DNA: TGTGCCAGCAGCTCAGCTAGCGGGGGGTCGCGAGATACGCAGTATTTT; CDR3: CASSSASGGSRDTQYF
D: -; J: TRBJ1-2; size: -; V: TRBV2; DNA: TGTGCCAGCACCCGAACCCCGGACAACGAGAACTATGGCTACACCTTC; CDR3: CASTRTPDNENYGYTF
D: -; J: TRBJ2-6; size: -; V: TRBV11-3; DNA: TGTGCCAGCAGCTTAGGGGCAGGCGTTATTACTGGGGCCAACGTCCTGACTTTC; CDR3: CASSLGAGVITGANVLTF
D: -; J: TRBJ2-7; size: -; V: TRBV11-2; DNA: TGTGCCAGCAGCTTTTTCGGGCAGGGAGGATACGAGCAGTACTTC; CDR3: CASSFFGQGGYEQYF
D: -; J: TRBJ2-2; size: -; V: TRBV10-3; DNA: TGTGCCATCAGGAGGAACACCGGGGAGCTGTTTTTT; CDR3: CAIRRNTGELFF
D: TRBD2; J: TRBJ2-1; size: -; V: TRBV5-1; DNA: TGCGCCAGCAGCGTTGGGGGACTAGCGGGAGTTAGGTGTCTCTTC; CDR3: CASSVGGLAGVRCLF
D: TRBD1; J: TRBJ1-5; size: -; V: TRBV10-3; DNA: TGTGCCACCTGGAAAGGGACAGGTAGCAATCAGCCCCAGCATTTT; CDR3: CATWKGTGSNQPQHF
D: TRBD2; J: TRBJ2-1; size: few; V: TRBV19; DNA: TGTGCCAGTATTGGAGGGAGCGGGAGGAAGTACAATGAGCAGTTCTTC; CDR3: CASIGGSGRKYNEQFF
D: -; J: TRBJ2-3; size: -; V: TRBV5-4; DNA: TGTGCCAGCAGCCCGAGCAGGGGAGCAGATACGCAGTATTTT; CDR3: CASSPSRGADTQYF
D: -; J: TRBJ1-5; size: -; V: TRBV2; DNA: TGTGCCAGCAGACGGACAGTTAACAATCAGCCCCAGCATTTT; CDR3: CASRRTVNNQPQHF
D: TRBD1; J: TRBJ1-1; size: few; V: TRBV7-3; DNA: TGTGCCAGCAGCCCGGACAGGGAGAACACTGAAGCTTTCTTT; CDR3: CASSPDRENTEAFF
D: TRBD2; J: TRBJ2-3; size: once; V: TRBV5-1; DNA: TGCGCCAGCAGCAGGACTAGCGGCGAATCTAGCACAGATACGCAGTATTTT; CDR3: CASSRTSGESSTDTQYF
D: TRBD1; J: TRBJ2-4; size: -; V: TRBV6-2/TRBV6-3; DNA: TGTGCCAGCAGTTATTCAGGGGGAACCAAAAACATTCAGTACTTC; CDR3: CASSYSGGTKNIQYF
D: TRBD2; J: TRBJ2-1; size: -; V: TRBV25-1; DNA: TGTGCCAGCGGGACTAGCGGATACAATGAGCAGTTCTTC; CDR3: CASGTSGYNEQFF
D: -; J: TRBJ1-4; size: -; V: TRBV24-1; DNA: TGTGCCACCAGCGATCCCTCACATGGAACTAATGAAAAACTGTTTTTT; CDR3: CATSDPSHGTNEKLFF
D: TRBD2; J: TRBJ2-4; size: -; V: TRBV4-3; DNA: TGCGCCAGCAGCCACGGGACTAGCGCAGGAAACATTCAGTACTTC; CDR3: CASSHGTSAGNIQYF
D: -; J: TRBJ1-5; size: -; V: TRBV5-6; DNA: TGTGCCAGCAGCTTCCGTCCAGGCAGCAATCAGCCCCAGCATTTT; CDR3: CASSFRPGSNQPQHF
D: -; J: TRBJ2-6; size: -; V: TRBV5-6; DNA: TGTGCCAGCAGCTTGGCCGTTAGCTCTGGGGCCAACGTCCTGACTTTC; CDR3: CASSLAVSSGANVLTF
D: TRBD2; J: TRBJ2-3; size: few; V: TRBV5-1; DNA: TGCGCCAGCGGGAGGACTAGCGGGGGAACAGATACGCAGTATTTT; CDR3: CASGRTSGGTDTQYF
D: TRBD2; J: TRBJ2-1; size: -; V: TRBV19; DNA: TGTGCCAGTTGCCCCCTTAACGGGAGGGCCCCCTACAATGAGCAGTTCTTC; CDR3: CASCPLNGRAPYNEQFF
D: -; J: TRBJ1-3; size: -; V: TRBV4-1; DNA: TGCGCCAGCAGCCCTGTAGGCGGTTCTGGAAACACCATATATTTT; CDR3: CASSPVGGSGNTIYF
D: -; J: TRBJ1-2; size: few; V: TRBV5-1; DNA: TGCGCCAGCAGGCCCACTGGCGGGTCCAGCTATGGCTACACCTTC; CDR3: CASRPTGGSSYGYTF
D: TRBD2; J: TRBJ2-3; size: -; V: TRBV7-8; DNA: TGTGCCAGCAGCCTCGTTTCATCCAGCGGGGCAGATACGCAGTATTTT; CDR3: CASSLVSSSGADTQYF
D: -; J: TRBJ1-5; size: -; V: TRBV18; DNA: TGTGCCAGCTCACCATTACAGGAGCATCAGCCCCAGCATTTT; CDR3: CASSPLQEHQPQHF
D: TRBD2; J: TRBJ2-3; size: -; V: TRBV4-1; DNA: TGCGCCAGCAGCGTACTAGCGGGAGTGAGCACAGATACGCAGTATTTT; CDR3: CASSVLAGVSTDTQYF
D: -; J: TRBJ1-1; size: -; V: TRBV10-2; DNA: TGCGCCAGCAGTGGAAGGACTAACACTGAAGCTTTCTTT; CDR3: CASSGRTNTEAFF
D: TRBD2; J: TRBJ2-5; size: -; V: TRBV5-1; DNA: TGCGCCAGCAGCCCGGGACTAGCGGGAGTAGCGGAGACCCAGTACTTC; CDR3: CASSPGLAGVAETQYF
D: -; J: TRBJ1-1; size: -; V: TRBV24-1; DNA: TGTGCCACCAGTGAGGGTGGGGCGACCACTGAAGCTTTCTTT; CDR3: CATSEGGATTEAFF